These 19 T cell receptor beta chains came from one sample sequenced in a study of OX40 agonist ivuxolimab in advanced cancers. TCRdb's copy holds only in-frame clones and misses some; the assay was immunoSEQ multiplex PCR. The sample has over 60,000 clones; around 89% are singletons. Sample: CD4+ or CD8+ T cells sorted from blood, taken in a trial of the OX40 agonist ivuxolimab. Receptors originate from an adult with an advanced solid tumor such as melanoma, head and neck, liver or kidney cancer.

On this clone itself: The identical CDR3 is also encoded by other nucleotide sequences in the sample. J is TRBJ2-3 and V is TRBV9; 8 nucleotides line up with TRBD2. The germline CDR1 and CDR2 sequences are SGDLS and YYNGEE. This CDR3 has 15 residues. V lost 1 base, J lost 0 bases, and 1 base stayed unmatched. The CDR3 nucleotides are TGTGCCAGCAGCGTATCTAGCGGGAGCACAGATACGCAGTATTTT. Residues: CASSVSSGSTDTQYF.

This chain connects TRBV12-5 to TRBJ2-3; D may match TRBD1 or TRBD2 (6 bases each). From germline, CDR1 is LGHNT and CDR2 FRNRAP. V lost 5 bases, J lost 8 bases, and 17 bases lay in between. The CDR3 length is 14 residues. The CDR3 coding sequence is TGTGCTAGTGGTAACGGGGTTGAGGGGGGTACGCAGTATTTT. Amino acids: CASGNGVEGGTQYF.

The V and J genes are TRBV30 and TRBJ2-1; 7 nucleotides align to TRBD2. CDR1 is GTSNPN, CDR2 SVGIG, per germline (reference sequence). The CDR3 sequence is 15 residues long. V was pared by 1 base and J by 7 bases, with 10 bases of the junction left unmatched. The CDR3 loop is CAWSGEGLRLNEQFF. The CDR3 DNA sequence: TGTGCCTGGAGTGGAGAGGGACTAAGGCTAAATGAGCAGTTCTTC. Complete variable domain (other parts from reference TRBV30 and TRBJ2-1): SQTIHQWPATLVQPVGSPLSLECTVEGTSNPNLYWYRQAAGRGLQLLFYSVGIGQISSEVPQNLSASRPQDRQFILSSKKLLLSDSGFYLCAWSGEGLRLNEQFFGPGTRLTVL.

The chain recombines TRBV30 with TRBJ1-1, with D uncertain. From germline, CDR1 is GTSNPN and CDR2 SVGIG (reference sequence). V was cut by 3 bases and J by 3 bases, with 17 bases left in between. This CDR3 is built from 15 residues. The CDR3 here is CAWSIRRPGDTEAFF. The CDR3 coding sequence is TGTGCCTGGAGCATTCGCCGCCCGGGAGACACTGAAGCTTTCTTT. Together with reference TRBV30 and TRBJ1-1, the CDR3 gives the full variable domain: SQTIHQWPATLVQPVGSPLSLECTVEGTSNPNLYWYRQAAGRGLQLLFYSVGIGQISSEVPQNLSASRPQDRQFILSSKKLLLSDSGFYLCAWSIRRPGDTEAFFGQGTRLTVV.

This chain connects TRBV5-4 to TRBJ2-7; a possible D gene is TRBD1 (6 bases). V was clipped by 3 bases and J by 3 bases, with 7 bases between them. The CDR3 contains 12 residues. CDR1 SGHNT and CDR2 YYREEE come from the germline V gene (reference sequence). Written as DNA, the CDR3 is TGTGCCAGCAGCTCGGACAGCTACGAGCAGTACTTC. It is translated as CASSSDSYEQYF. Full variable domain (outside the CDR3, taken from reference TRBV5-4 and TRBJ2-7): ETGVTQSPTHLIKTRGQQVTLRCSSQSGHNTVSWYQQALGQGPQFIFQYYREEENGRGNFPPRFSGLQFPNYSSELNVNALELDDSALYLCASSSDSYEQYFGPGTRLTVT.

The rearrangement joins TRBV2 to TRBJ1-3; D ambiguous. The V end lost 3 bases, the J end lost 4 bases, and 7 bases lay between the germline ends. This CDR3 spans 13 amino acids. Germline V CDR1 and CDR2: SNHLY, FYNNEI. The CDR3 DNA reads as TGTGCCAGCAGTGAGGGTTTAGGAAACACCATATATTTT. The encoded protein is CASSEGLGNTIYF.

Only a few counts were recorded for this clone. The chain employs TRBV5-1 and TRBJ2-7; D ambiguous. There are 15 residues in the CDR3. V was shortened by 10 bases and J by 2 bases, with 22 bases between the two germline ends. The germline V gene has CDR1 SGHRS and CDR2 YFSETQ. CDR3 sequence: CASLVDPQSPYEQYF. CDR3 nucleotide sequence: TGCGCCTCACTCGTTGACCCCCAAAGTCCCTACGAGCAGTACTTC.

V gene TRBV10-1 combines with J gene TRBJ1-5, with TRBD1 identical over 7 bases. With 6 bases clipped from V and 9 bases from J, the junction kept 8 bases outside the gene matches. The CDR3 is made up of 13 amino acids. Germline loops: CDR1 WNHNN, CDR2 SYGVQD (reference sequence). The DNA of the CDR3 is TGCGCCAGCAGGACACAGGGGAAGGGGCCCCAGCATTTT. It specifies CASRTQGKGPQHF.

The genes are TRBV7-2 and TRBJ1-5; the D gene is possibly TRBD1 (6 bases). The germline CDR1 and CDR2 sequences are SGHTA and FQGNSA. Trimming removed 6 bases at V and 5 bases at J, with 20 bases between. The CDR3 is 16 amino acids. CDR3 protein: CASSLNRGGRDQPQHF. CDR3 bases: TGTGCCAGCAGTTTAAATAGGGGGGGACGGGATCAGCCCCAGCATTTT.

The sample holds a few counts of this clone. The V and J genes are TRBV6-5 and TRBJ2-2; D call uncertain. CDR3 length equals 14 residues. Looked up from germline, CDR1 is MNHEY and CDR2 is SVGAGI. Trimming shortened V by 4 bases and J by 2 bases, and 8 bases separated the two germline ends. CDR3 residues: CASSFRQNTGELFF. The CDR3 nucleotides are TGTGCCAGCAGTTTCCGGCAAAACACCGGGGAGCTGTTTTTT.

This clone was seen a handful of times. This rearrangement joins TRBV19 to TRBJ2-2; 9 positions agree with TRBD1. This CDR3 is built from 14 residues. Trimming cost V 6 bases and J 6 bases; bases outside gene matches: 5. CDR1 LNHDA and CDR2 SQIVND come from the germline V gene (reference sequence). CDR3: CASSNRGPAGELFF. The CDR3 DNA reads as TGTGCCAGTAGCAACAGGGGGCCGGCCGGGGAGCTGTTTTTT.

The chain has TRBV7-9 and TRBJ2-3, with 10 bases identical to TRBD2. Germline values: CDR1 SEHNR, CDR2 FQNEAQ (reference sequence). V gave up 5 bases and J gave up 3 bases; unmatched junction bases: 11. The CDR3 covers 17 residues. This chain's CDR3 is CASSPAITTSGTDTQYF. The CDR3, as DNA: TGTGCCAGCAGCCCTGCTATAACGACTAGCGGGACAGATACGCAGTATTTT.

V usage is TRBV21-1 and J usage is TRBJ2-7. TRBV21-1 is shown as a pseudogene. CDR3 length: 14 residues. The CDR3, as DNA: TGTGCCAGCGGGGACGGGCCAAATTCCTACGAGCAGTACTTC. Its protein product is CASGDGPNSYEQYF.

V and J are TRBV7-2 and TRBJ2-2; D remains ambiguous. V was cut by 2 bases and J by 1 base, with 2 bases left in between. This CDR3 contains 13 residues. Germline V gene data show CDR1 as SGHTA and CDR2 as FQGNSA. CDR3 in DNA: TGTGCCAGCAGCTTACTGAACACCGGGGAGCTGTTTTTT. Translating it yields CASSLLNTGELFF.

CDR3 sequence: CASSRAGNEQYF. The CDR3 DNA is TGTGCCAGCAGCCGGGCAGGGAACGAGCAGTACTTC. The chain employs TRBV6-5 and TRBJ2-7; D possibly corresponds to TRBD1 (5 bases). V dropped 6 bases and J dropped 5 bases, with 11 bases sitting between them. From germline, CDR1 is MNHEY and CDR2 SVGAGI. The CDR3 runs to 12 residues.

The V and J genes are TRBV19 and TRBJ2-2; D is ambiguous. CDR3 length: 15 residues. The germline V gene has CDR1 LNHDA and CDR2 SQIVND (reference sequence). Trimming pared 7 bases from V and 0 bases from J, leaving 12 bases between. The CDR3 DNA is TGTGCCAGTACCCCCGGCCCGACGAACACCGGGGAGCTGTTTTTT. It is translated as CASTPGPTNTGELFF.

The V gene is TRBV5-1, the J gene TRBJ1-2, with a tentative D call TRBD1 (5 bases). V was pared by 0 bases and J by 4 bases, with 10 bases between. CDR1 SGHRS and CDR2 YFSETQ come from the germline V gene. This CDR3 is built from 14 residues. CDR3 sequence reads: CASSLAGGSYGYTF. For the CDR3, the DNA is TGCGCCAGCAGCTTGGCCGGGGGAAGCTATGGCTACACCTTC.

The V and J genes are TRBV9 and TRBJ2-1; TRBD2 aligns across 7 bases. Trimming removed 4 bases from V and 0 bases from J; junction bases left unmatched: 4. Germline V gene lookup returns CDR1 SGDLS and CDR2 YYNGEE. CDR3 length: 15 residues. The CDR3 here is CASSFTSDSYNEQFF. The CDR3, as DNA: TGTGCCAGCAGCTTCACTAGCGACTCCTACAATGAGCAGTTCTTC.

The rearrangement uses TRBV4-1 and TRBJ2-5; 11 bases fit TRBD2. Trimming cost V 1 base and J 5 bases; bases outside gene matches: 15. CDR1 is MGHRA, CDR2 YSYEKL, per germline. This CDR3 has 19 amino acids. Here the CDR3 reads CASSQGPPTLLAGVETQYF. The CDR3 nucleotides are TGCGCCAGCAGCCAAGGTCCTCCTACTCTACTAGCGGGAGTTGAGACCCAGTACTTC.